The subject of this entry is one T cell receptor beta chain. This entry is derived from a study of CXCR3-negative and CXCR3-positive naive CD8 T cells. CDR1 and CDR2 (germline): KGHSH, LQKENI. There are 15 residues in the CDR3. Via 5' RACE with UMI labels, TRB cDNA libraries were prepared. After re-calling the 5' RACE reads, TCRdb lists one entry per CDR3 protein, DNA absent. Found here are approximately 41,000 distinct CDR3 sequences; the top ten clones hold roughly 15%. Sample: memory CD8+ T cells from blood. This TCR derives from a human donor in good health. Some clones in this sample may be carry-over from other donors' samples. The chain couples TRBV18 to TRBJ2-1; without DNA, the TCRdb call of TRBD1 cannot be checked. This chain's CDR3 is CASSERQGGYNEQFF.